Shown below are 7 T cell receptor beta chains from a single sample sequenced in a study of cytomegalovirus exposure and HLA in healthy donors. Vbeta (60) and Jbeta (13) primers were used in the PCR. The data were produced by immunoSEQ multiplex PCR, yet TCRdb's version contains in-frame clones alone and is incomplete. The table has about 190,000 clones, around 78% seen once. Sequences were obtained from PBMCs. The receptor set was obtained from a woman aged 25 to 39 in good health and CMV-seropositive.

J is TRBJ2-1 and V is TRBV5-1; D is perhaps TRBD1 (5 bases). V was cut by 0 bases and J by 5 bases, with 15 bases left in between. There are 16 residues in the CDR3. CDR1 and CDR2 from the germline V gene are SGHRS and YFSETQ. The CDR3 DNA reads TGCGCCAGCAGCTTGGGCCAGGGAAGGGCGAACAATGAGCAGTTCTTC. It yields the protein CASSLGQGRANNEQFF.

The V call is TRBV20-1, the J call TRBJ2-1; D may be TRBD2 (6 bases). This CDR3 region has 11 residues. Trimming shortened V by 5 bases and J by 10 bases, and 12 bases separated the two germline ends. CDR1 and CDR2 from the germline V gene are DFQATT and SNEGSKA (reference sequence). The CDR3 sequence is CSAWRGEEQFF. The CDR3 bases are TGCAGTGCTTGGAGGGGCGAAGAGCAGTTCTTC.

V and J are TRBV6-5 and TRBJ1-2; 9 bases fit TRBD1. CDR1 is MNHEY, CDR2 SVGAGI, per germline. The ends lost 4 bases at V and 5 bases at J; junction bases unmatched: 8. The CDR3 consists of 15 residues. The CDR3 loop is CASSSGGDRDYGYTF. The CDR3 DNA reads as TGTGCCAGCAGTTCAGGGGGGGACAGGGATTATGGCTACACCTTC.

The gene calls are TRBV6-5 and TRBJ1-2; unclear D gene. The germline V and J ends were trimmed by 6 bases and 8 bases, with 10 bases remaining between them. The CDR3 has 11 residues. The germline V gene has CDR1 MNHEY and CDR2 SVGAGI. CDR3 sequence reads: CASSHGLGYTF. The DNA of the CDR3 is TGTGCCAGCAGCCACGGGTTGGGCTACACCTTC.

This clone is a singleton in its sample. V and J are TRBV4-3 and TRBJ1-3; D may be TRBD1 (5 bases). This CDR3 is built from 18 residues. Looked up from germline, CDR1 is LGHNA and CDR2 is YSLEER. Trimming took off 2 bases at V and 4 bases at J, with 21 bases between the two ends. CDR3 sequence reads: CASSQKGPGTAIGNTIYF. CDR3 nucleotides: TGCGCCAGCAGCCAAAAGGGGCCTGGAACGGCAATCGGAAACACCATATATTTT.

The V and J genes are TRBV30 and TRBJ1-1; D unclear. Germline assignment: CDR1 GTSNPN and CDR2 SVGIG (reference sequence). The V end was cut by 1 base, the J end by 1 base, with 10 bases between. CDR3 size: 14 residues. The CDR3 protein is CAWSALLANTEAFF. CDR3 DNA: TGTGCCTGGAGTGCCCTACTAGCGAACACTGAAGCTTTCTTT.

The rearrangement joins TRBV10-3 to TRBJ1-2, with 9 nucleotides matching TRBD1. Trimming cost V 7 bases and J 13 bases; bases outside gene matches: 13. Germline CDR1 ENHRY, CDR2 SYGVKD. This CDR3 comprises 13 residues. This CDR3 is CAIKPGQGQEGTF. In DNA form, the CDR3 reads TGTGCCATCAAACCGGGACAGGGCCAAGAGGGCACCTTC.